This TCR beta chain was profiled in a study of T cell responses to AZD1222 COVID-19 vaccine. In the study overall: Pooling covered second doses at about 4 or about 12 weeks.

Trimming removed 4 bases from V and 5 bases from J, with 15 bases in between. Germline-derived CDR1 and CDR2 are SGHRS and YFSETQ. The CDR3 contains 14 residues. Profiled with immunoSEQ multiplex PCR; TCRdb holds only in-frame clones, not every one. The sample contains approximately 190,000 clones, around 92% of which appear only once. The sequence derives from an adult in good health. The specimen comprised peripheral blood, sampled on day 0 of AZD1222 vaccination. V usage is TRBV5-1 and J usage is TRBJ1-1; the D is unclear. The CDR3 DNA reads TGCGCCAGCAGCGTCCAAACCCAAGGGACTGAAGCTTTCTTT. Translating gives CASSVQTQGTEAFF.